The next 23 T cell receptor beta chains were all read from a single sample in a study of T cell changes during pregnancy in multiple sclerosis (dated by TCRdb to between 2018 and 2021). Library creation used the immunoSEQ multiplex PCR assay. This immuneACCESS table, as held by TCRdb, lists in-frame sequences with V and J called but not all clones. Of the missing ones, under half trace to an unresolved V gene in checked studies; the others have no known cause. For this sample there are some 48,000 clones; around 90% appear just once. Of the sample, 0.61% is held by the ten largest clones. The sequenced sample was CD4+ T cells from peripheral blood mononuclear cells, obtained after pregnancy. The receptors originated from a female donor in good health, enrolled as a control in a pregnancy study.

The genes are TRBV5-6 and TRBJ2-5; TRBD1 agrees at 7 bases. Germline V gene sequence: CDR1 SGHDT, CDR2 YYEEEE. This CDR3 region has 14 residues. The ends lost 2 bases at V and 4 bases at J; junction bases unmatched: 5. In nucleotides, the CDR3 is TGTGCCAGCAGCTTACAGGGGTCGAGAGAGACCCAGTACTTC. Translated: CASSLQGSRETQYF.

The chain has TRBV28 and TRBJ1-5; tentatively, D is TRBD1 (6 bases). The CDR3 loop spans 16 amino acids. Germline V lookup: CDR1 MDHEN, CDR2 SYDVKM. V dropped 3 bases and J dropped 1 base, with 13 bases sitting between them. This CDR3 is CASSFLYRASNQPQHF. The CDR3 DNA follows: TGTGCCAGCAGTTTCCTGTACAGGGCGAGCAATCAGCCCCAGCATTTT.

The V and J genes are TRBV6-5 and TRBJ1-1, with D possibly TRBD1 on 5 matching bases. The CDR3 contains 13 residues. Germline loops: CDR1 MNHEY, CDR2 SVGAGI. V lost 10 bases and J 0 bases, leaving 12 bases between the germline ends. CDR3 sequence: CATHGQMNTEAFF. The DNA for the CDR3 is TGTGCCACACATGGACAAATGAACACTGAAGCTTTCTTT.

For the CDR3, the DNA is TGTGCCAGCACTCGGGGGCGACAGGGGGCTTACAATGAGCAGTTCTTC. Translated: CASTRGRQGAYNEQFF. The chain combines TRBV7-9 with TRBJ2-1, with 10 positions matching TRBD1. The germline V gene encodes CDR1 SEHNR and CDR2 FQNEAQ (reference sequence). CDR3 size: 16 residues. J gave up 4 bases and V 7 bases, and 10 bases lay outside the gene matches. Variable domain in full (rest from reference TRBV7-9 and TRBJ2-1): DTGVSQNPRHKITKRGQNVTFRCDPISEHNRLYWYRQTLGQGPEFLTYFQNEAQLEKSRLLSDRFSAERPKGSFSTLEIQRTEQGDSAMYLCASTRGRQGAYNEQFFGPGTRLTVL.

This chain's CDR3 is CASSRLTGGIGGGYTF. The CDR3 nucleotides read TGTGCCAGTAGTAGGTTGACAGGGGGGATTGGAGGCGGCTACACCTTC. This rearrangement joins TRBV19 to TRBJ1-2; 9 positions agree with TRBD1. From germline, CDR1 is LNHDA and CDR2 SQIVND (reference sequence). The CDR3 loop spans 16 amino acids. V was pared by 4 bases and J by 8 bases, with 14 bases of the junction left unmatched.

The chain carries TRBV28 and TRBJ2-2, with TRBD1 matching 10 bases. This CDR3 comprises 19 residues. The V and J ends lost 0 bases and 1 base, in that order; junction bases with no gene match: 8. Looked up from germline, CDR1 is MDHEN and CDR2 is SYDVKM. This CDR3 is CASSLWAIRTGGNTGELFF. CDR3 in DNA: TGTGCCAGCAGTTTATGGGCAATACGGACAGGGGGGAACACCGGGGAGCTGTTTTTT. The full variable domain, its missing parts supplied by reference TRBV28 and TRBJ2-2, is DVKVTQSSRYLVKRTGEKVFLECVQDMDHENMFWYRQDPGLGLRLIYFSYDVKMKEKGDIPEGYSVSREKKERFSLILESASTNQTSMYLCASSLWAIRTGGNTGELFFGEGSRLTVL.

This sequence joins TRBV21-1 and TRBJ2-2; no check of the table's D call, TRBD2, against the DNA was made. TRBV21-1 is described as a pseudogene. This CDR3 is built from 16 residues. The CDR3 DNA follows: TGTGCCAGCAGCAAAGCCCGAGGCGCGAACACCGGGGAGCTGTTTTTT. Its protein product is CASSKARGANTGELFF.

CDR3 sequence reads: CASSLTGGYEQYF. In DNA form, the CDR3 reads TGCGCCAGCAGCTTGACAGGGGGGTACGAGCAGTACTTC. V gene TRBV5-1 combines with J gene TRBJ2-7; 8 nucleotides match TRBD1. The germline V gene has CDR1 SGHRS and CDR2 YFSETQ. V dropped 1 base and J dropped 4; count of bases not matched to a gene: 1. CDR3 length: 13 amino acids.

CDR3 DNA sequence: TGTGCCAGCAGCTTGAGGGGAGTGACAGGGACGGAGACCCAGTACTTC. Translated, it gives CASSLRGVTGTETQYF. V usage is TRBV5-6 and J usage is TRBJ2-5; 7 bases align to TRBD1. After removal of 1 base from V and 5 bases from J, the junction contained 11 bases not matched to a gene. From germline, CDR1 is SGHDT and CDR2 YYEEEE. This CDR3 comprises 16 residues.

V usage is TRBV12-2 and J usage is TRBJ2-2; TRBD2 was called by the table and not checked on the DNA. TRBV12-2 is termed a pseudogene. There are 17 residues in the CDR3. The CDR3 bases are TGTGCAAGTCGCTTTGGGAGAGGGGGACTATACACCGGGGAGCTGTTTTTT. The encoded protein is CASRFGRGGLYTGELFF.

The chain joins TRBV28 to TRBJ1-5, with a weak D call TRBD1 (5 bases). Germline assignment: CDR1 MDHEN and CDR2 SYDVKM. V lost 7 bases, J lost 4 bases, and 11 bases lay in between. CDR3 length: 13 amino acids. The CDR3 DNA follows: TGTGCCAGCAAGGCAGGGATAAATCAGCCCCAGCATTTT. Translating gives CASKAGINQPQHF.

CDR3 protein: CSVAYRETQYF. The CDR3 DNA is TGCAGCGTTGCCTATAGAGAGACCCAGTACTTC. The chain has TRBV29-1 and TRBJ2-5; no firm D call. Per germline, CDR1 SQVTM and CDR2 ANQGSEA. The ends were cut back, 4 bases at V and 4 bases at J, with 7 bases in the middle. The CDR3 has 11 amino acids.

This chain uses TRBV19 with TRBJ2-5, with 7 bases that match TRBD2. CDR1 and CDR2 (germline): LNHDA, SQIVND (reference sequence). J gave up 5 bases and V 5 bases, and 8 bases lay outside the gene matches. The CDR3 runs 14 residues. The CDR3 DNA reads as TGTGCCAGTAGTGCCGGGGGACTACGGGAGACCCAGTACTTC. It translates to CASSAGGLRETQYF.

The chain recombines TRBV6-5 with TRBJ2-3; 9 nucleotides align to TRBD2. The germline CDR1 and CDR2 sequences are MNHEY and SVGAGI. The CDR3 has 15 residues. The trim removed 6 bases at V and 2 bases at J, leaving 6 bases unmatched. In DNA, the CDR3 is TGTGCCAGCAGCTTCGGGACTAGCCTCACAGATACGCAGTATTTT. Protein product: CASSFGTSLTDTQYF.

The chain is built from TRBV28 and TRBJ1-2; possible D gene TRBD1, 5 bases. The germline gives CDR1 MDHEN, CDR2 SYDVKM. Trimming left V 5 bases short and J 0 bases short, with 13 bases between. The CDR3 covers 15 residues. The CDR3 is CASSGAHSSNYGYTF. In DNA, the CDR3 is TGTGCCAGCAGTGGGGCGCATTCCTCTAACTATGGCTACACCTTC.

The chain has TRBV18 and TRBJ1-1; D is unresolved. Germline loops: CDR1 KGHSH, CDR2 LQKENI. This CDR3 comprises 13 residues. Trimming left V 2 bases short and J 5 bases short, with 9 bases between. The DNA for the CDR3 is TGTGCCAGCTCACCAACGGGGATGACTGAAGCTTTCTTT. Amino acid sequence: CASSPTGMTEAFF.

The chain joins TRBV6-1 to TRBJ1-4; D remains ambiguous. V lost 2 bases and J lost 5, with 6 bases in between. Germline V gene data show CDR1 as MNHNS and CDR2 as SASEGT. This CDR3 is 13 amino acids long. CDR3 protein: CASSEIKNEKLFF. CDR3 coding DNA: TGTGCCAGCAGTGAAATCAAAAATGAAAAACTGTTTTTT.

Here the CDR3 DNA reads TGTGCCAGCGGCCTTCAAATGCGCACAGATACGCAGTATTTT. This gives the protein CASGLQMRTDTQYF. The J gene is TRBJ2-3, the V gene TRBV2; D not resolved. Germline V gene data show CDR1 as SNHLY and CDR2 as FYNNEI. This CDR3 spans 14 amino acids. Trimming shortened V by 8 bases and J by 1 base, and 13 bases separated the two germline ends. The full variable domain, completed using reference TRBV2 and TRBJ2-3, is EPEVTQTPSHQVTQMGQEVILRCVPISNHLYFYWYRQILGQKVEFLVSFYNNEISEKSEIFDDQFSVERPDGSNFTLKIRSTKLEDSAMYFCASGLQMRTDTQYFGPGTRLTVL.

This sequence joins TRBV28 and TRBJ2-3, with 7 bases lining up with TRBD2. Trimming took 3 bases from V and 0 from J; bases not matched to a gene: 3. The CDR3 has 15 residues. The germline V gene encodes CDR1 MDHEN and CDR2 SYDVKM. CDR3 amino acids: CASSLLGRSTDTQYF. The CDR3 nucleotides are TGTGCCAGCAGTTTGCTCGGGAGGAGCACAGATACGCAGTATTTT.

This chain connects TRBV27 to TRBJ2-3; the D gene is possibly TRBD2 (7 bases). With 10 bases removed from V and 6 bases from J, the gap between germline ends came to 20 bases. This CDR3 region has 14 residues. Germline-derived CDR1 and CDR2 are MNHEY and SMNVEV (reference sequence). DNA of the CDR3: TGTGCCACCACCCGTGAGAGGGGGGGGGATACGCAGTATTTT. Encoded protein: CATTRERGGDTQYF.

The DNA of the CDR3 is TGTGCCAGCAGTTACTCCCTCGGCAGGGGCCAAGAGACCCAGTACTTC. This translates into CASSYSLGRGQETQYF. The chain carries TRBV6-5 and TRBJ2-5; D might be TRBD1 (6 bases). Germline V gives CDR1 MNHEY, CDR2 SVGAGI. V was shortened by 0 bases and J by 1 base, with 12 bases between the two germline ends. The CDR3 has 16 amino acids.

The V and J genes are TRBV28 and TRBJ2-5; D not certain. Germline CDR1 MDHEN, CDR2 SYDVKM. Trimming removed 5 bases at V and 5 bases at J, with 15 bases between. The CDR3 has 14 residues. The DNA of the CDR3 is TGTGCCAGCAGTGACGACTCCTCTCCGGAGACCCAGTACTTC. Translated, it gives CASSDDSSPETQYF.

The CDR3 sequence: CASSLGGGQGETQYF. The CDR3 bases are TGTGCCAGCAGCTTAGGTGGGGGCCAGGGTGAGACCCAGTACTTC. V is TRBV11-2 and J is TRBJ2-5; possibly TRBD1 for D (6 bases). Per the germline V gene, CDR1 is SGHAT and CDR2 is FQNNGV. The CDR3 sequence is 15 residues long. V lost 1 base, J lost 5 bases, and 14 bases lay in between. Using reference TRBV11-2 and TRBJ2-5 for the parts outside the CDR3, the full variable domain is EAGVAQSPRYKIIEKRQSVAFWCNPISGHATLYWYQQILGQGPKLLIQFQNNGVVDDSQLPKDRFSAERLKGVDSTLKIQPAKLEDSAVYLCASSLGGGQGETQYFGPGTRLLVL.